This paragraph reports one TCR beta chain. What it recognizes is unknown. The method was immunoSEQ multiplex PCR; TCRdb's version includes in-frame clones alone and lacks a portion of them. The data show 40,000 to 45,000 clones, around 80% seen once. The CDR3 consists of 13 residues. Germline V gene lookup returns CDR1 SGHRS and CDR2 YFSETQ. J gave up 7 bases and V 6 bases, and 5 bases lay outside the gene matches. Baseline was the first blood sampling point, followed by cycle 4 day 1 and cycle 7 day 1. The data stem from a study of OX40 agonist ivuxolimab in advanced cancers. Overall study context: Anti-PD-1, anti-PD-L1 or anti-CTLA-4 therapy given earlier was allowed, and approximately 40% had some.

General observations from the study: At 0.1 to 3.0 mg/kg and by week 6, clonal expansion occurred in CD4+ and CD8+ blood T cells.

The sample was CD4+ or CD8+ T cells sorted from blood, taken in a trial of the OX40 agonist ivuxolimab. This clonotype was sampled from an adult with an advanced solid tumor such as melanoma, head and neck, liver or kidney cancer. This chain connects TRBV5-1 to TRBJ1-4; 8 bases are a match to TRBD1. The CDR3 DNA is TGCGCCAGCACCTGGACAGGGACTGAAAAACTGTTTTTT. Its protein product is CASTWTGTEKLFF.